This is a list of T cell receptor beta chains from one sample in a study of cytomegalovirus exposure and HLA in healthy donors. TCRdb's copy holds only in-frame clones and misses some; the assay was immunoSEQ multiplex PCR. The sample includes tens of thousands of clones, roughly 96% of them seen just once. Material: PBMCs. These receptors originate from a man younger than 35 in good health and CMV-seronegative. Both conserved end residues are part of each CDR3. The D gene is left open where the match is weak. Where a row states a size, it is once, few, many or the class of an expanded clone; other rows omit it.

>-|TRBJ2-7|-|14|TRBV7-9
CASSLRDIAHEQYF
TGTGCCAGCAGCTTGAGGGACATCGCACACGAGCAGTACTTC
>TRBD1|TRBJ1-1|once|16|TRBV28
CASSAPRQGEDTEAFF
TGTGCCAGCAGTGCACCTCGACAGGGGGAGGACACTGAAGCTTTCTTT
>-|TRBJ1-1|-|14|TRBV29-1
CSALGDMQNTEAFF
TGCAGCGCCCTGGGGGACATGCAGAACACTGAAGCTTTCTTT
>-|TRBJ1-5|-|14|TRBV19
CASSLRQGNQPQHF
TGTGCCAGTAGTCTACGACAGGGCAATCAGCCCCAGCATTTT
>-|TRBJ1-2|-|11|TRBV6-6
CACMTGYGYTF
TGTGCCTGCATGACGGGCTATGGCTACACCTTC
>-|TRBJ2-3|-|12|TRBV11-2
CASSFVGDTQYF
TGTGCCAGCAGCTTCGTCGGAGATACGCAGTATTTT
>-|TRBJ2-6|-|14|TRBV10-3
CATNQGSGANVLTF
TGTGCCACAAACCAGGGCTCTGGGGCCAACGTCCTGACTTTC
>-|TRBJ1-5|-|15|TRBV6-5
CASSYSAGREWPQHF
TGTGCCAGCAGTTACTCTGCGGGCCGGGAGTGGCCCCAGCATTTT
>-|TRBJ1-1|-|13|TRBV5-6
CASSFGLPSEAFF
TGTGCCAGCAGCTTTGGACTGCCGTCAGAAGCTTTCTTT
>-|TRBJ2-6|once|16|TRBV30
CAWRVQAHSGANVLTF
TGTGCCTGGAGAGTTCAGGCACACTCTGGGGCCAACGTCCTGACTTTC
>TRBD1|TRBJ2-7|-|14|TRBV7-9
CASSASTGINEQYF
TGTGCCAGCAGCGCCTCGACAGGGATTAACGAGCAGTACTTC
>-|TRBJ2-1|-|13|TRBV7-3
CASSLGGLGPRLF
TGTGCCAGCAGCTTAGGCGGGTTAGGTCCGCGGCTCTTC
>-|TRBJ2-7|-|12|TRBV5-4
CASSVQGYEQYF
TGTGCCAGCAGCGTACAGGGCTACGAGCAGTACTTC
>-|TRBJ1-5|once|14|TRBV9
CASSGGGSNQPQHF
TGTGCCAGCAGCGGAGGGGGTTCCAATCAGCCCCAGCATTTT
>-|TRBJ2-1|-|15|TRBV19
CASSISDISYNEQFF
TGTGCCAGTAGTATATCGGACATTTCCTACAATGAGCAGTTCTTC
>-|TRBJ2-2|-|15|TRBV5-4
CASSAGTPNAGELFF
TGTGCCAGCAGCGCCGGGACACCTAATGCCGGGGAGCTGTTTTTT
>TRBD1|TRBJ1-2|-|15|TRBV6-5
CASTLRQGGGYGYTF
TGTGCCAGCACCTTACGACAGGGTGGGGGCTATGGCTACACCTTC
>-|TRBJ1-1|-|12|TRBV29-1
CSAQQGDTEAFF
TGCAGCGCCCAACAGGGTGACACTGAAGCTTTCTTT
>TRBD1|TRBJ1-5|-|16|TRBV6-6
CASSYTTGGQGQPQHF
TGTGCCAGCAGTTACACGACAGGGGGACAGGGTCAGCCCCAGCATTTT
>-|TRBJ2-7|-|19|TRBV21-1
CASSAHRDRGQDMAYEQYF
TGTGCCAGCAGCGCCCACCGCGACAGGGGGCAGGATATGGCCTACGAGCAGTACTTC
>-|TRBJ1-1|-|16|TRBV11-3
CASSSLDILGDTEAFF
TGTGCCAGCAGCTCCTTAGACATACTGGGAGACACTGAAGCTTTCTTT
>-|TRBJ2-7|once|11|TRBV28
CASRTASEQYF
TGTGCCAGTCGTACAGCATCCGAGCAGTACTTC
>-|TRBJ2-3|-|14|TRBV2
CASRTALSTDTQYF
TGTGCCAGCAGGACAGCTCTTAGCACAGATACGCAGTATTTT
>TRBD1|TRBJ1-2|-|15|TRBV19
CASSIKDRGPNGYTF
TGTGCCAGTAGTATAAAGGACAGGGGGCCGAATGGCTACACCTTC
>-|TRBJ2-7|-|13|TRBV14
CASSLPGQYEQYF
TGTGCCAGCAGCCTTCCTGGCCAGTACGAGCAGTACTTC
>-|TRBJ1-1|few|14|TRBV5-5
CASSTDRLNTEAFF
TGTGCCAGCAGCACTGACAGACTGAACACTGAAGCTTTCTTT
>-|TRBJ2-5|-|14|TRBV5-4
CASSSLRAQETQYF
TGTGCCAGCAGCTCGCTCAGGGCCCAAGAGACCCAGTACTTC
>TRBD1|TRBJ1-3|-|15|TRBV5-4
CASSLSGGFGNTIYF
TGTGCCAGCAGCTTGTCAGGGGGTTTTGGAAACACCATATATTTT
>TRBD1|TRBJ1-1|-|13|TRBV6-6
CASRLDRGPEAFF
TGTGCCAGCAGGCTCGACAGGGGACCTGAAGCTTTCTTT
>TRBD1|TRBJ1-1|-|14|TRBV2
CASSKETGTGKAFF
TGTGCCAGCAGCAAAGAAACCGGGACAGGCAAAGCTTTCTTT
>-|TRBJ2-2|-|14|TRBV27
CASSFGVDTGELFF
TGTGCCAGCAGTTTCGGAGTGGACACCGGGGAGCTGTTTTTT
>TRBD1|TRBJ1-2|-|14|TRBV9
CASSGQGAGYGYTF
TGTGCCAGCAGCGGGCAGGGGGCTGGCTATGGCTACACCTTC